The 19 T cell receptor beta chains in this list originate from one sample, sequenced in a study of T cells in Graves' hyperthyroidism and ophthalmopathy. Template material for amplifying TCR beta CDR3 regions consisted of RNA transcripts. HTBI primers were used for first-round RT-PCR of the TCR CDR3. TCRdb ran MiXCR on the multiplex PCR reads and lists one entry per CDR3 protein. Here the sample spans under 300,000 distinct CDR3 sequences, roughly 14% being singletons. The sequencing input was blood. All receptors derive from a woman in her twenties or thirties with Graves' hyperthyroidism that later progressed to Graves' ophthalmopathy.

This clonotype came up many times. V gene TRBV20-1 combines with J gene TRBJ1-5, with 10 bases matching TRBD1. Trimming cost V 0 bases and J 3 bases; bases outside gene matches: 5. The CDR3 has 16 residues. Looked up from germline, CDR1 is DFQATT and CDR2 is SNEGSKA (reference sequence). The CDR3 reads CSARDQGTGVNQPQHF. The CDR3 nucleotides are TGCAGTGCTAGAGATCAAGGGACAGGGGTCAATCAGCCCCAGCATTTT.

This clonotype was seen ten or more times. V gene TRBV3-1 combines with J gene TRBJ2-6; weak D call: TRBD2 (6 bases). V lost 6 bases and J 1 base, leaving 16 bases between the germline ends. The CDR3 loop spans 17 amino acids. CDR1 and CDR2 (germline): LGHDT, YNNKEL (reference sequence). The CDR3: CASRPGGTLSGANVLTF. In nucleotides, the CDR3 is TGTGCCAGCAGACCCGGGGGAACACTTTCTGGGGCCAACGTCCTGACTTTC.

This clonotype was counted many times. This chain connects TRBV2 to TRBJ1-2; D is ambiguous. This CDR3 is 13 amino acids long. Between the trimmed V and J ends, which lost 3 bases and 2 bases, there was a span of 7 bases. CDR1 and CDR2 from the germline V gene are SNHLY and FYNNEI. The CDR3 coding sequence is TGTGCCAGCAGTGATCGGCCAAACTATGGCTACACCTTC. Its translation is CASSDRPNYGYTF. The variable domain in full, completed from reference TRBV2 and TRBJ1-2, reads EPEVTQTPSHQVTQMGQEVILRCVPISNHLYFYWYRQILGQKVEFLVSFYNNEISEKSEIFDDQFSVERPDGSNFTLKIRSTKLEDSAMYFCASSDRPNYGYTFGSGTRLTVV.

This clonotype appeared a few times. The chain couples TRBV19 to TRBJ1-5; a possible D gene is TRBD1 (5 bases). The V end was cut by 4 bases, the J end by 1 base, with 17 bases between. Per germline, CDR1 LNHDA and CDR2 SQIVND (reference sequence). The length of the CDR3 is 17 residues. The CDR3 DNA reads TGTGCCAGTAGTAAATCCTCCGGGACTGCAAGCAATCAGCCCCAGCATTTT. Translation gives CASSKSSGTASNQPQHF. Combining the CDR3 with reference TRBV19 and TRBJ1-5 gives the whole variable domain DGGITQSPKYLFRKEGQNVTLSCEQNLNHDAMYWYRQDPGQGLRLIYYSQIVNDFQKGDIAEGYSVSREKKESFPLTVTSAQKNPTAFYLCASSKSSGTASNQPQHFGDGTRLSIL.

This clonotype was found many times. This chain connects TRBV20-1 to TRBJ1-2; a weak D match, TRBD1 (6 bases). There are 14 residues in the CDR3. Germline CDR1 reads DFQATT; CDR2 reads SNEGSKA (reference sequence). V dropped 6 bases and J dropped 3 bases, with 17 bases sitting between them. The CDR3 here is CSARIPDRDYGYTF. As DNA, the CDR3 is TGCAGTGCCCGAATACCGGACAGAGACTATGGCTACACCTTC.

The sample holds many counts of this clonotype. The CDR3 DNA sequence: TGTGCCAGCACCATTAGTAGGCGACCCTACGAGCAGTACTTC. Translating it yields CASTISRRPYEQYF. V gene TRBV7-9 combines with J gene TRBJ2-7; no clear D. Germline CDR1 is SEHNR and CDR2 is FQNEAQ (reference sequence). The CDR3 runs to 14 residues. The ends were cut back, 7 bases at V and 2 bases at J, with 15 bases in the middle.

This clonotype was counted at least ten times. The genes are TRBV5-1 and TRBJ2-7; D gene uncertain. The CDR3 runs 14 residues. V was shortened by 4 bases and J by 0 bases, with 11 bases between the two germline ends. Germline V gene lookup returns CDR1 SGHRS and CDR2 YFSETQ. The CDR3 bases are TGCGCCAGCAGCCCCGGCCTAAACTCCTACGAGCAGTACTTC. Amino acids: CASSPGLNSYEQYF.

This clonotype has at least ten counts. This rearrangement joins TRBV12-3 or TRBV12-4 to TRBJ1-2, with unresolved D. V lost 6 bases and J lost 3, with 11 bases in between. CDR3 length: 13 residues. The CDR3 region is CASRRVGDYGYTF. DNA for the CDR3: TGTGCCAGCAGGCGGGTCGGAGACTATGGCTACACCTTC.

This clonotype was recorded many times. The chain has TRBV15 and TRBJ2-1; 8 bases fit TRBD2. Germline CDR1 reads LNHNV; CDR2 reads YYDKDF (reference sequence). V was pared by 5 bases and J by 2 bases, with 11 bases of the junction left unmatched. The CDR3 has 17 residues. CDR3 amino acids: CATSPELAGGAYNEQFF. In DNA, the CDR3 is TGTGCCACCAGCCCTGAGCTGGCGGGAGGAGCCTACAATGAGCAGTTCTTC.

This clonotype was detected only a few times. The rearrangement uses TRBV6-1 and TRBJ1-6; no clear D. Trimming removed 8 bases from V and 7 bases from J, with 18 bases in between. The CDR3 extends over 15 amino acids. Germline CDR1 MNHNS, CDR2 SASEGT. The CDR3 coding sequence is TGTGCCAGCCTAGGGATCCCCACCCTCAATTCACCCCTCCACTTT. This encodes CASLGIPTLNSPLHF.

This clonotype was counted many times. The V and J genes are TRBV28 and TRBJ2-1; D gene uncertain. V was clipped by 6 bases and J by 4 bases, with 16 bases between them. Germline V gene sequence: CDR1 MDHEN, CDR2 SYDVKM. The CDR3 is 15 residues long. This CDR3 reads CASRSSRGGYNEQFF. The CDR3 DNA reads as TGTGCCAGCAGATCCAGCCGCGGCGGTTACAATGAGCAGTTCTTC.

This clonotype was found many times. V is TRBV12-3 or TRBV12-4 and J is TRBJ2-3; D remains ambiguous. The CDR3 has 11 amino acids. The V end lost 6 bases, the J end lost 2 bases, and 3 bases lay between the germline ends. CDR3 sequence: CASRTTDTQYF. The CDR3 region has the DNA TGTGCCAGCAGAACCACAGATACGCAGTATTTT.

Many counts were recorded for this clonotype. V gene TRBV28 combines with J gene TRBJ1-4; D not resolved. V lost 3 bases, J lost 6 bases, and 8 bases lay in between. The CDR3 sequence is 13 residues long. In germline, CDR1 is MDHEN, CDR2 SYDVKM. The CDR3 sequence is CASSFARDEKLFF. DNA for the CDR3: TGTGCCAGCAGTTTCGCGAGGGATGAAAAACTGTTTTTT.

The V call is TRBV4-1, the J call TRBJ2-7; D possibly corresponds to TRBD2 (6 bases). V gave up 0 bases and J gave up 6 bases, with 18 bases separating them. This CDR3 comprises 16 residues. CDR1 and CDR2 from the germline V gene are MGHRA and YSYEKL. The CDR3 region has the DNA TGCGCCAGCAGCCAAGAGTACCGGGGGATTATAAGCGAGCAGTACTTC. Translating gives CASSQEYRGIISEQYF.

This clonotype was recorded at least ten times. Germline and junction disagree at one end, which may indicate a read error. The chain joins TRBV29-1 to TRBJ2-3; 9 nucleotides align to TRBD2. The CDR3 is 15 residues long. Germline lookup yields CDR1 SQVTM and CDR2 ANQGSEA. The CDR3 coding sequence is TGCAGCGTGGAAGGTAGCGGGAGCCGCAGGGGTACGCAGTATTTT. It yields the protein CSVEGSGSRRGTQYF.

In its sample, this clonotype was seen many times. This sequence joins TRBV11-2 and TRBJ2-7; possibly TRBD1 for D (5 bases). Per germline, CDR1 SGHAT and CDR2 FQNNGV. This CDR3 has 15 residues. The V end lost 5 bases, the J end lost 2 bases, and 16 bases lay between the germline ends. CDR3 DNA: TGTGCCAGCAGCCCATTTCAGGGTCAGCCCTACGAGCAGTACTTC. Amino acids: CASSPFQGQPYEQYF.

The sample holds many counts of this clonotype. The CDR3 nucleotides read TGTGCCAGCAGCCCCTCCGCCTTAAGCACTGAAGCTTTCTTT. Translated: CASSPSALSTEAFF. The V call is TRBV5-5, the J call TRBJ1-1, with D hard to call. The CDR3 sequence is 14 residues long. With 4 bases removed from V and 4 bases from J, the gap between germline ends came to 14 bases. Germline V gives CDR1 SGHKS, CDR2 YYEKEE (reference sequence).

This clonotype has ten or more counts. This sequence joins TRBV6-1 and TRBJ1-2; D is possibly TRBD1 (5 bases). V dropped 1 base and J dropped 4 bases, with 7 bases sitting between them. CDR3 length equals 13 residues. Germline V lookup: CDR1 MNHNS, CDR2 SASEGT. CDR3 nucleotide sequence: TGTGCCAGCAGTGAAGGGGGACTCTATGGCTACACCTTC. It translates to CASSEGGLYGYTF.

Many counts were recorded for this clonotype. A much more abundant neighbour one base away suggests this may be a read error. The J gene is TRBJ2-5, the V gene TRBV28; 11 nucleotides line up with TRBD2. The CDR3 length is 16 residues. CDR1 is MDHEN and CDR2 is SYDVKM in the germline V gene. The CDR3, as DNA: TGTGCCGGCAGTTTAACTAGCGGGAGTGGTGAGGAGACCCAGTACTTC. Protein: CAGSLTSGSGEETQYF.